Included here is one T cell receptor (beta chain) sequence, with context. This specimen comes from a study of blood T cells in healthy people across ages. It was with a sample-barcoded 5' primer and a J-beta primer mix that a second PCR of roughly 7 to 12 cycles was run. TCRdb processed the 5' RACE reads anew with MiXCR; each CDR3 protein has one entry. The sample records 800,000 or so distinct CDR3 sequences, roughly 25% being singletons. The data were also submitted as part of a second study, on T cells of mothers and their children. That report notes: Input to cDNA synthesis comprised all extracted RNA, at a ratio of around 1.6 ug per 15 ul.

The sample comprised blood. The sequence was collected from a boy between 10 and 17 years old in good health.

This CDR3 reads CASMDSGTANYGYTF. CDR3 nucleotides: TGTGCCAGCATGGACAGCGGGACCGCCAACTATGGCTACACCTTC. This chain joins TRBV6-2 or TRBV6-3 and TRBJ1-2; D possibly corresponds to TRBD1 (6 bases). The CDR3 is made up of 15 amino acids. Germline CDR1 MNHEY, CDR2 SVGEGT. Deletions cut 7 bases from V and 2 bases from J, with 17 bases between.